Each of the 20 T cell receptor beta chains below was sequenced from the same sample in a study of blood T cell repertoires in COVID-19. Sequencing used immunoSEQ multiplex PCR; TCRdb keeps in-frame clones, though not all of them. Among a few hundred thousand clones listed, around 90% were seen once. Sequencing used PBMCs or T cells enriched from blood (not recorded which). Receptor source: a woman between 40 and 50 years old who had recovered from COVID-19.

The gene calls are TRBV29-1 and TRBJ2-3, with TRBD2 matching over 13 bases. In germline, CDR1 is SQVTM, CDR2 ANQGSEA. Unmatched junction bases numbered 0, after V lost 4 bases and J lost 5 bases. This CDR3 contains 13 residues. The CDR3 sequence is CSVGTSGRDTQYF. The CDR3 nucleotides are TGCAGCGTTGGGACTAGCGGGAGAGATACGCAGTATTTT.

In DNA form, the CDR3 reads TGTGCCAGCAGCCAAGTTCCGGGAAACTCCTACGAGCAGTACTTC. It specifies CASSQVPGNSYEQYF. This chain joins TRBV14 and TRBJ2-7, with D maybe TRBD2 (5 bases). Trimming took 1 base from V and 0 from J, leaving 10 bases between them. The CDR3 totals 15 residues. Germline assignment: CDR1 SGHDN and CDR2 FVKESK.

The J gene is TRBJ1-1, the V gene TRBV12-3 or TRBV12-4; possibly TRBD1 for D (5 bases). Trimming shortened V by 5 bases and J by 1 base, and 5 bases separated the two germline ends. The CDR3 spans 12 residues. The CDR3 spells CASSQGNTEAFF. The CDR3 region has the DNA TGTGCCAGCAGTCAGGGGAACACTGAAGCTTTCTTT.

This clone was seen a single time. The chain carries TRBV28 and TRBJ1-5, with D uncertain. This CDR3 has 14 amino acids. CDR1 MDHEN and CDR2 SYDVKM come from the germline V gene. The V end was cut by 1 base, the J end by 4 bases, with 8 bases between. CDR3 region: CASSLLTSNQPQHF. Written as DNA, the CDR3 is TGTGCCAGCAGTTTATTAACCAGTAATCAGCCCCAGCATTTT.

This chain links TRBV4-2 with TRBJ2-1, with 7 bases matching TRBD1. Germline V gives CDR1 LGHNA, CDR2 YNFKEQ. V dropped 4 bases and J dropped 5; count of bases not matched to a gene: 11. The CDR3 is 16 amino acids. Here the CDR3 reads CASSPNDRVTHNEQFF. The CDR3 DNA sequence: TGTGCCAGCAGCCCCAATGACAGGGTAACCCACAATGAGCAGTTCTTC.

The chain recombines TRBV6-2 or TRBV6-3 with TRBJ2-5, with TRBD1 matching 10 bases. This CDR3 is built from 16 residues. CDR1 is MNHEY, CDR2 SVGEGT, per germline. The J segment lost 5 bases and the V segment lost 5 bases, leaving 11 bases of the junction unmatched. The CDR3 nucleotides read TGTGCCAGCAGTCCCCCCGGGACAGGGGCCCTCGAGACCCAGTACTTC. Encoded protein: CASSPPGTGALETQYF.

The gene calls are TRBV28 and TRBJ2-1; 7 nucleotides agree with TRBD2. The V and J ends lost 10 bases and 6 bases, in that order; junction bases with no gene match: 3. Germline loops: CDR1 MDHEN, CDR2 SYDVKM. The CDR3 covers 11 residues. The CDR3 loop is CAIGTTNEQFF. The CDR3 nucleotides read TGTGCCATCGGGACTACCAATGAGCAGTTCTTC. Full variable domain (missing parts from reference TRBV28 and TRBJ2-1): DVKVTQSSRYLVKRTGEKVFLECVQDMDHENMFWYRQDPGLGLRLIYFSYDVKMKEKGDIPEGYSVSREKKERFSLILESASTNQTSMYLCAIGTTNEQFFGPGTRLTVL.

The V gene is TRBV6-5, the J gene TRBJ2-7, with TRBD2 identical over 13 bases. Looked up from germline, CDR1 is MNHEY and CDR2 is SVGAGI. This CDR3 contains 14 residues. The V segment lost 6 bases and the J segment 3 bases; nucleotides outside the gene matches: 2. The CDR3 here is CASRLAGGLYEQYF. For the CDR3, the DNA is TGTGCCAGCAGACTAGCGGGAGGGCTCTACGAGCAGTACTTC.

This sequence joins TRBV6-5 and TRBJ1-2; D is perhaps TRBD1 (5 bases). Germline V gene lookup returns CDR1 MNHEY and CDR2 SVGAGI. The V end lost 6 bases, the J end lost 5 bases, and 13 bases lay between the germline ends. CDR3 size: 13 residues. DNA for the CDR3: TGTGCCAGCAGCCAGACGGACACTTATGGCTACACCTTC. Translated, it gives CASSQTDTYGYTF.

The chain recombines TRBV3-1 (or the pseudogene TRBV3-2) with TRBJ1-2; no definite D call. The V and J ends lost 4 bases and 1 base respectively, with 13 bases between them. Germline-derived CDR1 and CDR2 are LGHDT and YNNKEL (reference sequence). The CDR3 is 15 residues long. The CDR3 region has the DNA TGTGCCAGCAGCCCTTTCCCGATCGGTAACTATGGCTACACCTTC. Translating gives CASSPFPIGNYGYTF.

The V call is TRBV28, the J call TRBJ2-1; a possible D gene is TRBD2 (6 bases). V gave up 4 bases and J gave up 4 bases, with 14 bases separating them. The CDR3 contains 15 residues. The germline V gene has CDR1 MDHEN and CDR2 SYDVKM. The CDR3 sequence: CASSSLSGGYNEQFF. In DNA form, the CDR3 reads TGTGCCAGCAGTTCCCTTAGCGGAGGGTACAATGAGCAGTTCTTC.

V and J are TRBV18 and TRBJ2-7, with 11 bases lining up with TRBD2. The germline V gene encodes CDR1 KGHSH and CDR2 LQKENI. Losses at the gene ends were 6 bases for V and 3 bases for J; bases not matched to a gene: 1. The CDR3 loop spans 13 amino acids. The CDR3 is CASSSGRVYEQYF. CDR3 nucleotides: TGTGCCAGCTCTAGCGGGAGGGTCTACGAGCAGTACTTC.

The V call is TRBV2, the J call TRBJ2-3; D may be TRBD1 (8 bases). CDR1 and CDR2 from the germline V gene are SNHLY and FYNNEI. CDR3 length: 15 amino acids. V was cut by 6 bases and J by 2 bases, with 15 bases left in between. CDR3 nucleotide sequence: TGTGCCAGCAGCGGACAGGGACTACCCACAGATACGCAGTATTTT. This codes for CASSGQGLPTDTQYF. The complete variable domain, with remaining parts taken from reference TRBV2 and TRBJ2-3, reads EPEVTQTPSHQVTQMGQEVILRCVPISNHLYFYWYRQILGQKVEFLVSFYNNEISEKSEIFDDQFSVERPDGSNFTLKIRSTKLEDSAMYFCASSGQGLPTDTQYFGPGTRLTVL.

This clone was observed a single time. This chain links TRBV28 with TRBJ2-3, with D maybe TRBD2 (5 bases). The CDR3 loop spans 13 amino acids. In germline, CDR1 is MDHEN, CDR2 SYDVKM. Trimming removed 8 bases from V and 6 bases from J, with 15 bases in between. CDR3 in amino acids: CASYSDPWDTQYF. The CDR3 DNA follows: TGTGCCAGCTATAGCGACCCATGGGATACGCAGTATTTT.

The chain uses TRBV30 and TRBJ2-1; 13 bases agree with TRBD2. Germline CDR1 and CDR2: GTSNPN and SVGIG (reference sequence). The CDR3 length is 16 residues. V gave up 3 bases and J gave up 0 bases; unmatched junction bases: 2. DNA for the CDR3: TGTGCCTGGAGGCGACTAGCGGGAGGCTCCTACAATGAGCAGTTCTTC. Protein sequence: CAWRRLAGGSYNEQFF.

The rearrangement joins TRBV24-1 to TRBJ2-1, with TRBD1 identical over 9 bases. Unmatched junction bases numbered 9, after V lost 4 bases and J lost 9 bases. This CDR3 contains 15 residues. From germline, CDR1 is KGHDR and CDR2 SFDVKD. CDR3 nucleotide sequence: TGTGCCACCAGTGACCCGGGACAGGGAGGTATTGAGCAGTTCTTC. Its translation is CATSDPGQGGIEQFF.

This rearrangement joins TRBV11-2 to TRBJ2-1, with D possibly being TRBD2 (6 bases). In germline, CDR1 is SGHAT, CDR2 FQNNGV. Trimming pared 5 bases from V and 4 bases from J, leaving 9 bases between. The CDR3 length is 13 residues. CDR3 sequence (DNA): TGTGCCAGCAGCCCGGGACTTTACAATGAGCAGTTCTTC. Its protein product is CASSPGLYNEQFF.

The J gene is TRBJ2-7, the V gene TRBV5-1, with 7 bases matching TRBD2. V shed 6 bases, J shed 4 bases, and the junction held 16 bases outside the gene matches. CDR3 length: 16 amino acids. Germline-derived CDR1 and CDR2 are SGHRS and YFSETQ. CDR3 in DNA: TGCGCCAGCACCCCGACAGTAACGGGAGGTATGTACGAGCAGTACTTC. Translating gives CASTPTVTGGMYEQYF.

The rearrangement uses TRBV2 and TRBJ1-1; no firm D call. Germline lookup yields CDR1 SNHLY and CDR2 FYNNEI. Deletions cut 4 bases from V and 0 bases from J, with 6 bases between. The CDR3 is made up of 13 amino acids. CDR3 amino acids: CASSGEMNTEAFF. Written as DNA, the CDR3 is TGTGCCAGCAGTGGCGAGATGAACACTGAAGCTTTCTTT.

V and J are TRBV28 and TRBJ2-7; D possibly corresponds to TRBD2 (6 bases). The V and J ends lost 5 bases and 1 base respectively, with 15 bases between them. Germline assignment: CDR1 MDHEN and CDR2 SYDVKM. This CDR3 region has 15 residues. The CDR3 reads CASSTGGLNSYEQYF. CDR3 coding DNA: TGTGCCAGCAGTACCGGAGGGCTCAATTCCTACGAGCAGTACTTC.